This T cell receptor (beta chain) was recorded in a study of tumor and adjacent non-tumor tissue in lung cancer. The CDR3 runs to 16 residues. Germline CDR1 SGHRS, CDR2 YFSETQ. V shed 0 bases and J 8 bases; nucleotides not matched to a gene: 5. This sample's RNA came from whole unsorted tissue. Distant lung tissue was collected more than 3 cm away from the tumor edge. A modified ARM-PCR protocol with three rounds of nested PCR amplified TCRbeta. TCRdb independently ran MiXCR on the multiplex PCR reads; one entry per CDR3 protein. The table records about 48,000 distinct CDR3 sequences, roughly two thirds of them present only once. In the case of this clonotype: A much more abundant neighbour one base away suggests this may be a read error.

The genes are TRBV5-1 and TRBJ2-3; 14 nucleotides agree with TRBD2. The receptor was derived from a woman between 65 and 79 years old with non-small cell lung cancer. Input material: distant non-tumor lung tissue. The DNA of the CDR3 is TGCGCCAGCAGCTTGGGATCCGGGACTAGCGGGAGTACGCAGTATTTT. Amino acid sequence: CASSLGSGTSGSTQYF.